This T cell receptor (beta chain) was identified during a study of shared clonotypes between healthy human individuals. The run depth of the assay was deep. Clones were read by immunoSEQ multiplex PCR, and TCRdb kept only the in-frame ones, dropping some. Among a few million clones listed, about 90% were seen once. Note on this clone: The target antigen is unknown.

General observations from the study: Clonotype sharing across several donors was observed for about 4.8% of naive CD4 clonotypes.

All of the donors resided in Nashville, Tennessee, and each was a Caucasian adult. There are 18 residues in the CDR3. Germline V gives CDR1 MDHEN, CDR2 SYDVKM. V shed 5 bases and J 7 bases; nucleotides not matched to a gene: 19. The chain uses TRBV28 and TRBJ2-1; 8 positions agree with TRBD1. The sample was naive CD4+ T cells from PBMCs. The subset here: CD45RA+ positively selected. The TCR originated in a man aged 18 to 29 in good health. Some clones in this sample may be carry-over from other donors' samples. The CDR3 loop reads CASSPILRRGRARNEQFF. CDR3 nucleotide sequence: TGTGCCAGCAGTCCCATTCTGCGCAGGGGGCGAGCCAGAAATGAGCAGTTCTTC.